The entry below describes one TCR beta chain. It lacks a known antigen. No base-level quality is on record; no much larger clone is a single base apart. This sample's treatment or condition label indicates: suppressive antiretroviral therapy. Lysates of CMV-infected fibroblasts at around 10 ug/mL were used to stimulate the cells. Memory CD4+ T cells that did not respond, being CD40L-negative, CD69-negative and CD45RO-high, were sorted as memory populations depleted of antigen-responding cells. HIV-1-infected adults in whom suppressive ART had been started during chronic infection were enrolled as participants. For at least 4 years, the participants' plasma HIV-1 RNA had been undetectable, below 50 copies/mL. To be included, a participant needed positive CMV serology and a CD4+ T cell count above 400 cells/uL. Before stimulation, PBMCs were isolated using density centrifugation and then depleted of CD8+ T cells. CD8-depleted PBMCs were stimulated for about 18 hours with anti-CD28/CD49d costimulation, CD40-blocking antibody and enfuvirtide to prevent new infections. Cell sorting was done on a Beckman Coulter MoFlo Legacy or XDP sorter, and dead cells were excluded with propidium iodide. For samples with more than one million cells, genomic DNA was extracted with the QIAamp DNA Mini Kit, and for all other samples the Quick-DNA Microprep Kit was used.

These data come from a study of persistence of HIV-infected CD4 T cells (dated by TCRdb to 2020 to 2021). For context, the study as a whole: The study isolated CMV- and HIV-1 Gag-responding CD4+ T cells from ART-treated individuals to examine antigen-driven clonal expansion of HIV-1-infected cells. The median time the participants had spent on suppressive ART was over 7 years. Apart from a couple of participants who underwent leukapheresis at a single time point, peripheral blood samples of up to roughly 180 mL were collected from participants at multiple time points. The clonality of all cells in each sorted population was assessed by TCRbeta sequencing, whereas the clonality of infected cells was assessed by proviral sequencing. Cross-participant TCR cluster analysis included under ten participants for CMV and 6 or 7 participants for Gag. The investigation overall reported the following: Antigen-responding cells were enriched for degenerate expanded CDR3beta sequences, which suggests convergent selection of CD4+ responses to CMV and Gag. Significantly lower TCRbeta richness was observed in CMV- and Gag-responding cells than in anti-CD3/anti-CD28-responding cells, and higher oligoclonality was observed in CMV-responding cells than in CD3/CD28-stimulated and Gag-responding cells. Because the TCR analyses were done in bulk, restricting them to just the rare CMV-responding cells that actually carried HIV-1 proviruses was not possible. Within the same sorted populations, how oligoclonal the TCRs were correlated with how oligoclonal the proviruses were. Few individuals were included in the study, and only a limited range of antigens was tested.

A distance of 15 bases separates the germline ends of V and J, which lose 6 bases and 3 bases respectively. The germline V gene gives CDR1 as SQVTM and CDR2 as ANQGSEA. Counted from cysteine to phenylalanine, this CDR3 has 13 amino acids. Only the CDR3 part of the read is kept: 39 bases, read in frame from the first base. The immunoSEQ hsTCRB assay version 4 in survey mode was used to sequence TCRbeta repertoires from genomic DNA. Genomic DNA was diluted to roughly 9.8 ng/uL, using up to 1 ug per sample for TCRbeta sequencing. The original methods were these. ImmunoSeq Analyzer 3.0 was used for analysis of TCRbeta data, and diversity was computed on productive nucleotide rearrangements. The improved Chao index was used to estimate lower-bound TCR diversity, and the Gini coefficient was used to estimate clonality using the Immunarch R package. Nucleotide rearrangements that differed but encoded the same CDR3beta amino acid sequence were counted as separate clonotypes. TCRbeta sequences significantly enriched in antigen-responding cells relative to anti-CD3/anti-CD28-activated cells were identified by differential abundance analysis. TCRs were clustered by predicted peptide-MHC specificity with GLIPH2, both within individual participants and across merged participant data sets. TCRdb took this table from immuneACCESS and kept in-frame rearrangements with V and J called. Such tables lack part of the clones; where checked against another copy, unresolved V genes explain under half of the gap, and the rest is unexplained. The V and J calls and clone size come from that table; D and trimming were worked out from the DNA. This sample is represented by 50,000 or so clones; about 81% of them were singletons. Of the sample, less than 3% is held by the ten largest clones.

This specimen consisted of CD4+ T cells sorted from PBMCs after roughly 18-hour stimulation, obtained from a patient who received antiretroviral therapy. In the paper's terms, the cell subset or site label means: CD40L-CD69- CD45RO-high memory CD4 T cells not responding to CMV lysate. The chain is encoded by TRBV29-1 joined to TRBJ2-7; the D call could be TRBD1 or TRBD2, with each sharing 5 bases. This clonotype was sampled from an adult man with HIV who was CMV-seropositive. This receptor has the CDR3 CSVSRGVLYEQYF. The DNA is TGCAGCGTCTCACGAGGGGTCCTCTACGAGCAGTACTTC.